This T cell receptor (beta chain) was obtained from a study of control samples from healthy donors and cancer patients. Generated by immunoSEQ multiplex PCR, the TCRdb table keeps only in-frame clones and is missing some. Counted here are some 130,000 clones, approximately 92% occurring once; the ten biggest clones make up around 11%. The length of the CDR3 is 15 residues. Trimming removed 3 bases at V and 3 bases at J, with 15 bases between. Looked up from germline, CDR1 is SGHTA and CDR2 is FQGNSA. The clonotype comes from a man aged 25-40 years in good health. The sample was blood. This rearrangement joins TRBV7-2 to TRBJ2-7; D possibly corresponds to TRBD1 (6 bases). CDR3 sequence reads: CASSFLQGKGYEQYF. CDR3 in DNA: TGTGCCAGCAGCTTCCTACAGGGAAAAGGCTACGAGCAGTACTTC. The whole variable domain, remainder taken from reference TRBV7-2 and TRBJ2-7, is GAGVSQSPSNKVTEKGKDVELRCDPISGHTALYWYRQSLGQGLEFLIYFQGNSAPDKSGLPSDRFSAERTGGSVSTLTIQRTQQEDSAVYLCASSFLQGKGYEQYFGPGTRLTVT.